Following are 12 T cell receptor beta chains from one sample sequenced in a study of cytomegalovirus exposure and HLA in healthy donors. The protocol was immunoSEQ multiplex PCR, while the TCRdb copy is restricted to in-frame clones and leaves out a portion. This sample yields 150,000 to 200,000 clones, of which just under 90% are seen a single time; approximately 1.4% belongs to the top ten. The source material was PBMCs. All receptors come from a woman under 40 in good health and CMV-seronegative.

The chain carries TRBV5-4 and TRBJ2-2, with 7 bases that match TRBD1. The germline V gene encodes CDR1 SGHNT and CDR2 YYREEE (reference sequence). The ends lost 4 bases at V and 1 base at J; junction bases unmatched: 7. The length of the CDR3 is 16 residues. CDR3 region: CASSADRNLNTGELFF. DNA of the CDR3: TGTGCCAGCAGCGCGGACAGGAACCTGAACACCGGGGAGCTGTTTTTT.

The chain links TRBV5-1 to TRBJ2-4; D is undetermined. Trimming shortened V by 1 base and J by 0 bases, and 11 bases separated the two germline ends. This CDR3 spans 16 amino acids. From germline, CDR1 is SGHRS and CDR2 YFSETQ. The CDR3 nucleotides are TGCGCCAGCAGCTTGACCCCAGATCTAGCCAAAAACATTCAGTACTTC. Protein sequence: CASSLTPDLAKNIQYF. The full variable domain, in which reference TRBV5-1 and TRBJ2-4 provide the parts outside the CDR3, is KAGVTQTPRYLIKTRGQQVTLSCSPISGHRSVSWYQQTPGQGLQFLFEYFSETQRNKGNFPGRFSGRQFSNSRSEMNVSTLELGDSALYLCASSLTPDLAKNIQYFGAGTRLSVL.

This chain joins TRBV6-6 and TRBJ1-1; no definite D call. This CDR3 is 16 amino acids long. The V gene lost 7 bases and the J gene lost 0 bases, with 18 bases spanning the gap. Germline V gives CDR1 MNHNY, CDR2 SVGAGI (reference sequence). The CDR3 region is CASTYRVGRVNTEAFF. CDR3 sequence (DNA): TGTGCCAGCACCTATCGGGTCGGAAGAGTGAACACTGAAGCTTTCTTT.

The J gene is TRBJ1-4, the V gene TRBV6-6; D call uncertain. This CDR3 spans 14 amino acids. V lost 4 bases to trimming and J lost 8 bases, with 14 bases between them. CDR1 is MNHNY, CDR2 SVGAGI, per germline (reference sequence). This CDR3 reads CASSSDFEAEKLFF. CDR3 sequence (DNA): TGTGCCAGCAGTTCGGATTTTGAGGCCGAAAAACTGTTTTTT.

The chain is built from TRBV19 and TRBJ2-7; perhaps TRBD2 as D (7 bases). CDR1 is LNHDA and CDR2 is SQIVND in the germline V gene (reference sequence). The CDR3 covers 16 residues. V was pared by 1 base and J by 3 bases, with 16 bases between. The CDR3 nucleotides read TGTGCCAGTAGTATAGGGGGGGGCCGCGGACTCTACGAGCAGTACTTC. This sequence encodes CASSIGGGRGLYEQYF.

This clone showed up just a few times. The rearrangement joins TRBV2 to TRBJ2-1; TRBD1 is a possible D gene (5 bases). Germline CDR1 is SNHLY and CDR2 is FYNNEI. Trimming took off 0 bases at V and 8 bases at J, with 11 bases between the two ends. This CDR3 contains 14 residues. Written as DNA, the CDR3 is TGTGCCAGCAGTGAAGCGGTGGGGCGTGATGAGCAGTTCTTC. Encoded protein: CASSEAVGRDEQFF.

V gene TRBV11-3 combines with J gene TRBJ2-2; 9 bases line up with TRBD1. The junction had 1 base not matched to a gene; V was cut back by 5 bases and J by 6 bases. The CDR3 is 13 amino acids. From germline, CDR1 is SGHNT and CDR2 YENEEA. The CDR3, as DNA: TGTGCCAGCAGCAGACAGGGGGCCGGGGAGCTGTTTTTT. Encoded protein: CASSRQGAGELFF.

This clone was recorded once. The V gene is TRBV30, the J gene TRBJ2-1, with D uncertain. In germline, CDR1 is GTSNPN, CDR2 SVGIG (reference sequence). The ends were cut back, 3 bases at V and 9 bases at J, with 9 bases in the middle. This CDR3 spans 11 amino acids. CDR3 nucleotide sequence: TGTGCCTGGAGCCACGGTACTGAGCAGTTCTTC. Protein: CAWSHGTEQFF. The full variable domain, in which reference TRBV30 and TRBJ2-1 provide the parts outside the CDR3, is SQTIHQWPATLVQPVGSPLSLECTVEGTSNPNLYWYRQAAGRGLQLLFYSVGIGQISSEVPQNLSASRPQDRQFILSSKKLLLSDSGFYLCAWSHGTEQFFGPGTRLTVL.

This sequence joins TRBV6-6 and TRBJ1-3; D unresolved. The CDR3 totals 13 residues. Germline V CDR1 and CDR2: MNHNY, SVGAGI (reference sequence). V lost 6 bases and J 4 bases, leaving 10 bases between the germline ends. The CDR3 region has the DNA TGTGCCAGCAGCCCTTTAGTCGGAAACACCATATATTTT. Its translation: CASSPLVGNTIYF.

The chain couples TRBV19 to TRBJ2-1; tentative D call: TRBD2 (6 bases). This CDR3 has 11 amino acids. The V gene lost 7 bases and the J gene lost 9 bases, with 10 bases spanning the gap. CDR1 and CDR2 from the germline V gene are LNHDA and SQIVND (reference sequence). CDR3 amino acids: CASTLGGEQFF. The CDR3 DNA sequence: TGTGCCAGTACCCTGGGGGGTGAGCAGTTCTTC.

CDR3 coding DNA: TGTGCCAGCAGCCGACAGGGATTCTACGAGCAGTACTTC. Protein sequence: CASSRQGFYEQYF. This rearrangement joins TRBV6-5 to TRBJ2-7; 7 bases align to TRBD1. The CDR3 extends over 13 amino acids. The J segment lost 3 bases and the V segment lost 6 bases, leaving 5 bases of the junction unmatched. Germline V gene data show CDR1 as MNHEY and CDR2 as SVGAGI.

This rearrangement joins TRBV7-2 to TRBJ1-5, with 7 bases lining up with TRBD1. The V gene end was trimmed by 5 bases and the J gene end by 3 bases; junction bases not matched to a gene: 7. This CDR3 has 15 residues. Germline V CDR1 and CDR2: SGHTA, FQGNSA. The CDR3 DNA reads TGTGCCAGCAGCACACAGGGGTGGAACAATCAGCCCCAGCATTTT. Amino acids: CASSTQGWNNQPQHF.